The rows below give T cell receptor beta chains drawn from one sample of a study of blood T cells in healthy people across ages. Using its own MiXCR run on the 5' RACE reads, TCRdb lists one record per CDR3 protein. The table shows hundreds of thousands of distinct CDR3 sequences, with around half occurring only once. What was sequenced was blood. The source of these receptors is a woman in her sixties or seventies in good health. CDR3s include the opening cysteine and the closing phenylalanine or tryptophan. A D gene is named only where the DNA matches it firmly. Not all rows give a size; the values are once, few, many and, for expanded clones, a class.

cdr3_length j_call d_call v_call clone_size cdr3_nt cdr3_aa
12 TRBJ2-7 - TRBV29-1 - TGCAGCGTCGGGACATTCTCCTACGAGCAGTACTTC CSVGTFSYEQYF
15 TRBJ2-3 - TRBV6-2/TRBV6-3 - TGTGCCAGCAGCAGCAGGGTCCAGAGCACAGATACGCAGTATTTT CASSSRVQSTDTQYF
14 TRBJ2-1 - TRBV5-4 - TGTGCCAGCAGCACTGCGGGGAAAGCGGGTAAGCAGTTCTTC CASSTAGKAGKQFF
14 TRBJ2-7 TRBD2 TRBV7-9 - TGTGCCAGCAGCCTGACTAGCGGGACGAGGGAGCAGTACTTC CASSLTSGTREQYF
13 TRBJ1-2 - TRBV20-1 few TGCAGTGCTAGAGATGGCCCAAACTATGGCTACACCTTC CSARDGPNYGYTF
14 TRBJ2-3 TRBD2 TRBV11-2 once TGTGCCAGCGGACGCGGGAGAACGACAGATACGCAGTATTTT CASGRGRTTDTQYF
16 TRBJ2-1 - TRBV7-2 - TGTGCCAGCAGCTTAGAGTGGGAGGCCCAATACAATGAGCAGTTCTTC CASSLEWEAQYNEQFF
14 TRBJ2-2 - TRBV4-3 many TGCGCCAGCAGCCAAGATCTTAGGGTCGGGGAGCTGTTTTTT CASSQDLRVGELFF
13 TRBJ1-2 TRBD1 TRBV2 - TGTGCCAGCAGCCCCACAGGGGGCCGGGGCTACACCTTC CASSPTGGRGYTF
12 TRBJ2-7 - TRBV12-3/TRBV12-4 few TGTGCCAGCAGTTTACACTCCTACGAGCAGTACTTC CASSLHSYEQYF
20 TRBJ2-7 TRBD2 TRBV28 - TGTGCCAGCAGCTCGATTGGGACTAGCGGGAAGGTGCGGGGCTCCTACGAGCAGTACTTC CASSSIGTSGKVRGSYEQYF
13 TRBJ2-1 TRBD2 TRBV10-3 few TGTGCCATCCACGCTAGCGGGAGTGATGAGCAGTTCTTC CAIHASGSDEQFF
15 TRBJ2-7 - TRBV30 - TGTGCCTGGTCGTTCACGGGACTCATGAACTACGAGCAGTACTTC CAWSFTGLMNYEQYF
15 TRBJ2-1 TRBD2 TRBV10-3 - TGTGCCATCAGTGCGACTAGCGGGAGTTACAATGAGCAGTTCTTC CAISATSGSYNEQFF
14 TRBJ1-2 - TRBV5-5 few TGTGCCAGCAGCTTGGCAGCTAGTAACTATGGCTACACCTTC CASSLAASNYGYTF
15 TRBJ2-7 TRBD1 TRBV5-1 few TGCGCCAGCAGCTCCCAACCGGGACAGAAATACGAGCAGTACTTC CASSSQPGQKYEQYF
12 TRBJ2-3 - TRBV20-1 few TGCAGTGCCCTGCCCGGGACGGATACGCAGTATTTT CSALPGTDTQYF
15 TRBJ2-7 TRBD2 TRBV7-9 few TGTGCCAGCAGCTTTGGGACTAGCGGGAGCAGCGAGCAGTACTTC CASSFGTSGSSEQYF
17 TRBJ2-7 - TRBV4-3 - TGCGCCAGCAGCCAAGATTTTAGGAGAGTCAACCCCTACGAGCAGTACTTC CASSQDFRRVNPYEQYF
15 TRBJ1-2 - TRBV28 - TGTGCCAGCAGTCCCCTCGTCACAGGGAACTATGGCTACACCTTC CASSPLVTGNYGYTF
13 TRBJ1-2 - TRBV12-3/TRBV12-4 - TGTGCCAGCAGTACCTACAGGGCGGGTGGCTACACCTTC CASSTYRAGGYTF
14 TRBJ2-3 TRBD2 TRBV6-6 - TGTGCCAGTATCGCTAGCGGGAGGGTAGATACGCAGTATTTT CASIASGRVDTQYF
10 TRBJ2-1 - TRBV6-1 - TGTGCCAGCAGTGATTATGAGCAGTTCTTC CASSDYEQFF
14 TRBJ2-1 TRBD1 TRBV5-6 - TGTGCCAGCACCATCCAGACAGGGCACAATGAGCAGTTCTTC CASTIQTGHNEQFF
13 TRBJ2-4 - TRBV15 few TGTGCCACCAGCATAGACAGCAACAGGGAAGAGTACTTC CATSIDSNREEYF
13 TRBJ2-1 - TRBV12-3/TRBV12-4 - TGTGCCAGCAGTTTAGTTGAAGGGAATGAGCAGTTCTTC CASSLVEGNEQFF
14 TRBJ1-2 - TRBV5-1 - TGCGCCAGCAGCTTTACAGTGGATCTAAGCGGCTACACCTTC CASSFTVDLSGYTF
14 TRBJ1-2 - TRBV18 - TGTGCCAGCTCACCTCTGACAAGTAACTATGGCTACACCTTC CASSPLTSNYGYTF
15 TRBJ2-7 TRBD1 TRBV13 - TGTGCCAGCAGCTCTCAGGGACAGGGGGACTACGAGCAGTACTTC CASSSQGQGDYEQYF